This is a list of T cell receptor beta chains from one sample in a study of regulatory T cells in long-lasting Graves disease. TCRdb fed the multiplex PCR reads into MiXCR, producing one record per CDR3 protein. The profile shows under 800,000 distinct CDR3 sequences, 16% of them singletons. Separately, the same data were catalogued under a study of T cells in Graves' hyperthyroidism and ophthalmopathy.

The specimen comprised peripheral blood mononuclear cells (PBMCs), sampled at new diagnosis, from a patient treated with antithyroid drugs. The receptor set was obtained from a woman aged 30 to 39 with Graves disease. CDR3s include the opening cysteine and the closing phenylalanine or tryptophan. The order of the fields is clone size, D gene, J gene, V gene, CDR3 DNA, CDR3 protein. The D gene is left open where the match is weak. Size values are once, few and many counts, or a class for expanded clones, and some rows have none.

. | . | TRBJ2-7 | TRBV19 | TGTGCCAGTAGTATAGCAGGAGCCTACGAGCAGTACTTC | CASSIAGAYEQYF
few | . | TRBJ1-2 | TRBV20-1 | TGCAGTGCTTTACCGGGGGGGATAGACTATGGCTACACCTTC | CSALPGGIDYGYTF
. | . | TRBJ2-7 | TRBV4-1 | TGCGCCAGCAGCGGACTCTTCTACAATGAGCAGTACTTC | CASSGLFYNEQYF
. | . | TRBJ1-5 | TRBV3-1 | TGTGCCAGCAGCCAAGGCAGGGTTCACAATCAGCCCCAGCATTTT | CASSQGRVHNQPQHF
many | . | TRBJ1-2 | TRBV20-1 | TGCAGTGCTAGAGAGCAGTGGGGGGATGGCTACACCTTC | CSAREQWGDGYTF
many | . | TRBJ1-1 | TRBV11-2 | TGTGCCAGCAGCTCAACACAGGGCTTTAACGAAGCTTTCTTT | CASSSTQGFNEAFF
many | . | TRBJ1-4 | TRBV12-3/TRBV12-4 | TGTGCCAGCACTCGAGGACGGACTGACAATGAAAAACTGTTTTTT | CASTRGRTDNEKLFF
few | . | TRBJ2-3 | TRBV6-5 | TGTGCCAGCAGTTACTCAGCCCTTTCAGGGCAGTATTTT | CASSYSALSGQYF
many | TRBD1 | TRBJ1-1 | TRBV11-2 | TGTGCCAGCAGCCAGGGACAGGGTAGGAGGACTGAAGCTTTCTTT | CASSQGQGRRTEAFF
. | . | TRBJ1-2 | TRBV28 | TGTGCCAGCAGACTCCTTAACTATGGCTACACCTTC | CASRLLNYGYTF
many | . | TRBJ2-2 | TRBV12-3/TRBV12-4 | TGTGCCAGCAGTTTTTGGGGACGGGAGCTGTTTTTT | CASSFWGRELFF
many | TRBD2 | TRBJ2-3 | TRBV3-1 | TGTGCCAGCAGTACTAGCGGGAGCGGCACAGATACGCAGTATTTT | CASSTSGSGTDTQYF
many | TRBD1 | TRBJ1-1 | TRBV11-2 | TGTGCCAGCAGGCATAACGGACAGGGAATGGGCACTGAAGCTTTCTTT | CASRHNGQGMGTEAFF
many | TRBD1 | TRBJ1-1 | TRBV6-1 | TGTGCCAGCAGTGGATATACCAGGGGGGCCTTGAACACTGAAGCTTTCTTT | CASSGYTRGALNTEAFF
few | . | TRBJ2-2 | TRBV24-1 | TGTGCCACCAGTGATCAGGGGTGGTCCGGGGAGCTGTTTTTT | CATSDQGWSGELFF
many | . | TRBJ2-7 | TRBV28 | TGTGCCAGCAGTTTATCAGGGAACGAGCAGTACTTC | CASSLSGNEQYF
few | . | TRBJ1-4 | TRBV30 | TGTGCCTGGAGCCCGGTTATTAATGAAAAACTGTTTTTT | CAWSPVINEKLFF
many | . | TRBJ2-2 | TRBV2 | TGTGCCAGCGACGGGGCGCCGAGCACCGGGGAGCTGTTTTTT | CASDGAPSTGELFF
few | TRBD1 | TRBJ2-5 | TRBV24-1 | TGTGCCACCAGTGACGTGGGACAGGGGCGTGAGACCCAGTACTTC | CATSDVGQGRETQYF
many | TRBD2 | TRBJ2-2 | TRBV12-3/TRBV12-4 | TGTGCCAGCAGTTTTAACGGTAGCGGGAGAAGAGCCGGGGAGCTGTTTTTT | CASSFNGSGRRAGELFF
many | . | TRBJ1-2 | TRBV28 | TGTGCCAGCAGACAGGGAGCGAGGGGCTACACCTTC | CASRQGARGYTF
. | TRBD1 | TRBJ1-1 | TRBV6-1 | TGTGCCAGCAGTCCCCGGACAGGGTCGGGGACTGAAGCTTTCTTT | CASSPRTGSGTEAFF
. | TRBD2 | TRBJ2-3 | TRBV7-2 | TGTGCCAGCAGCTCCTCTCGGGGGACTAGCAAAGATACGCAGTATTTT | CASSSSRGTSKDTQYF
. | . | TRBJ2-7 | TRBV10-3 | TGTGCCATCAGTGAGTCGGGCGGGATCTACGAGCAGTACTTC | CAISESGGIYEQYF
. | . | TRBJ2-5 | TRBV5-1 | TGCGCCAGCAGCTGGGCGCAAGAGACCCAGTACTTC | CASSWAQETQYF
. | . | TRBJ2-5 | TRBV20-1 | TGCAGTGCTTTAAGGGGGTCAGAGACCCAGTACTTC | CSALRGSETQYF
. | TRBD2 | TRBJ2-5 | TRBV7-9 | TGTGCCAGCAGCTTAGCGTGGGCTAGCGGGCTCAAAGAGACCCAGTACTTC | CASSLAWASGLKETQYF
few | . | TRBJ2-7 | TRBV6-1 | TGTGCCAGCAGTGGCCTACAGTTGCCACTATACGAGCAGTACTTC | CASSGLQLPLYEQYF
. | . | TRBJ2-3 | TRBV7-6 | TGTGCCAGCAGCTTAGATACCGCAGATACGCAGTATTTT | CASSLDTADTQYF
. | TRBD2 | TRBJ2-1 | TRBV5-1 | TGCGCCAGCAGCTTGACCTTAGCGGGATTGAATGAGCAGTTCTTC | CASSLTLAGLNEQFF
few | . | TRBJ2-5 | TRBV3-1 | TGTGCCAGCAGCCAAGAACCAGAGACCCAGTACTTC | CASSQEPETQYF
few | . | TRBJ1-2 | TRBV29-1 | TGCAGCGTTCTCCCCACGGAGATCGGCTACACCTTC | CSVLPTEIGYTF
few | . | TRBJ1-1 | TRBV7-9 | TGTGCCAGCAGCTCGATCTCCAACAACACTGAAGCTTTCTTT | CASSSISNNTEAFF
many | . | TRBJ2-7 | TRBV30 | TGTGCCTGGAGTGAACCGTACGAGCAGTACTTC | CAWSEPYEQYF
many | TRBD2 | TRBJ2-3 | TRBV27 | TGTGCCAGCAGTTTTGGGACTAGGACAGATACGCAGTATTTT | CASSFGTRTDTQYF
. | . | TRBJ2-3 | TRBV20-1 | TGCAGTGCTAGGGAGGGGGCTAATACGCAGTATTTT | CSAREGANTQYF
. | . | TRBJ2-5 | TRBV7-2 | TGTGCCAGCAGCGCCCCCCGAGAGACCCAGTACTTC | CASSAPRETQYF
. | . | TRBJ2-7 | TRBV12-3/TRBV12-4 | TGTGCCAGCAGTTTTGTGGGAGGGGGCCACGAGCAGTACTTC | CASSFVGGGHEQYF
many | . | TRBJ1-1 | TRBV11-2 | TGTGCCAGCAGCTCCGACAGAACCGCTGAAGCTTTCTTT | CASSSDRTAEAFF
many | . | TRBJ2-3 | TRBV20-1 | TGCAGTGCTAGAGATCCGAGGGGATACGGTTTAGATACGCAGTATTTT | CSARDPRGYGLDTQYF
many | TRBD1 | TRBJ1-1 | TRBV20-1 | TGCAGTACGTCACAGGGGCTGAACACTGAAGCTTTCTTT | CSTSQGLNTEAFF
many | . | TRBJ1-1 | TRBV5-5 | TGTGCCAGCACCATAACCGGGACTGTGAACACTGAAGCTTTCTTT | CASTITGTVNTEAFF
. | TRBD2 | TRBJ2-7 | TRBV2 | TGTGCCAGCAGTGGAGGGCTAGCGGGCTTCTACGAGCAGTACTTC | CASSGGLAGFYEQYF
few | . | TRBJ2-3 | TRBV6-2/TRBV6-3 | TGTGCCAGCAGTTACTCGACTAGTGAAACAGATACGCAGTATTTT | CASSYSTSETDTQYF
many | TRBD2 | TRBJ2-1 | TRBV20-1 | TGCAGTGCTAGAGTTATCCTAGCGGGAGGGCCACGACGGAATGAGCAGTTCTTC | CSARVILAGGPRRNEQFF
many | TRBD1 | TRBJ1-1 | TRBV12-3/TRBV12-4 | TGTGCCAGCAGTCAGCCGGGACAGATGAACACTGAAGCTTTCTTT | CASSQPGQMNTEAFF
many | . | TRBJ1-1 | TRBV20-1 | TGCAGTGCTAGTGGGAACCGTTATGAAGCTTTCTTT | CSASGNRYEAFF
many | . | TRBJ2-7 | TRBV7-8 | TGTGCCAGCAGCCATACGCAGGGGACGGGTTACGAGCAGTACTTC | CASSHTQGTGYEQYF
many | . | TRBJ2-7 | TRBV11-1 | TGTGCCAGCAGTTCGGGCGGATTGTTTTCCTACGAGCAGTACTTC | CASSSGGLFSYEQYF
many | TRBD2 | TRBJ2-3 | TRBV28 | TGTGCCAGCAAAGGACTAGCGGCCGGCAGGTGGACAGATACGCAGTATTTT | CASKGLAAGRWTDTQYF
. | TRBD2 | TRBJ2-2 | TRBV10-2 | TGCGCCAGTGTGACTAGCACATACACCGGGGAGCTGTTTTTT | CASVTSTYTGELFF
. | . | TRBJ1-5 | TRBV20-1 | TGCAGTGCCTTAATCGGATCTTCATATAGCAATCAGCCCCAGCATTTT | CSALIGSSYSNQPQHF
. | . | TRBJ2-1 | TRBV24-1 | TGTGCCACCAGTTCCGGGACACCGAACTACAATGAGCAGTTCTTC | CATSSGTPNYNEQFF
many | TRBD2 | TRBJ2-7 | TRBV3-1 | TGTGCCAGCAGCCAAGTCCCTAGCGGCATCTACGAGCAGTACTTC | CASSQVPSGIYEQYF
many | . | TRBJ1-1 | TRBV28 | TGTGCCAGCCAGGTTCGGGTCGAAACAGCTTTCTTT | CASQVRVETAFF